This T cell receptor (beta chain) was captured by sequencing in a study of T cell repertoires and HLA-DP antigens. Overall study: Donor ages ranged from 18-to-29 to 60-to-69; a couple of men, one woman.

Libraries were prepared by immunoSEQ multiplex PCR; TCRdb keeps only in-frame clonotypes and omits some of them. The sample has approximately 110,000 clones, nearly 95% seen once. This clone has just one count. The antigen is not known. This CDR3 contains 13 residues. V was pared by 8 bases and J by 4 bases, with 6 bases of the junction left unmatched. CDR1 and CDR2 from the germline V gene are LNHDA and SQIVND (reference sequence). The sample comprised CD4+ T cells from PBMCs. This chain uses TRBV19 with TRBJ2-7; 9 bases match TRBD1. The sequence was collected from a woman in her late teens or twenties in good health and CMV-seronegative. The CDR3 DNA reads TGTGCCAGTGGAGACAGGGGGTCGTACGAGCAGTACTTC. Translating gives CASGDRGSYEQYF.